These 6 T cell receptor beta chains share one sample of origin, sequenced in a study of T cell changes during pregnancy in multiple sclerosis (dated by TCRdb to between 2018 and 2021). Library preparation was by the immunoSEQ multiplex PCR assay. The immuneACCESS repertoire file appears here via TCRdb, limited to in-frame rearrangements. These files lack a portion of the clones; in checked studies, under half of the deficit traces to unresolved V genes, and the cause of the others is not known. The sample table lists 60,000 to 75,000 clones, roughly 92% of them with a count of one. The top ten clones comprise 2% of the sample. Here the sequenced sample was peripheral blood, taken in the second trimester of pregnancy. The source of these receptors is a female donor with multiple sclerosis, enrolled in a pregnancy study.

The chain couples TRBV5-1 to TRBJ1-2; TRBD1 matches at 10 bases. The CDR3 is made up of 14 amino acids. Germline V lookup: CDR1 SGHRS, CDR2 YFSETQ. The V gene end was trimmed by 4 bases and the J gene end by 6 bases; junction bases not matched to a gene: 6. The chain's CDR3 is CASSPGTGVHGYTF. The CDR3, as DNA: TGCGCCAGCAGCCCCGGGACAGGGGTTCATGGCTACACCTTC.

Here the CDR3 reads CSVEERIGKNTEAFF. The CDR3 bases are TGCAGCGTTGAAGAGAGGATCGGGAAGAACACTGAAGCTTTCTTT. This chain joins TRBV29-1 and TRBJ1-1; D is uncertain. Germline V gene lookup returns CDR1 SQVTM and CDR2 ANQGSEA. V was clipped by 0 bases and J by 1 base, with 12 bases between them. The CDR3 loop spans 15 amino acids.

V and J are TRBV19 and TRBJ2-2, with TRBD1 matching 7 bases. CDR3 length: 14 amino acids. Per germline, CDR1 LNHDA and CDR2 SQIVND (reference sequence). Trimming took 2 bases from V and 6 from J; bases not matched to a gene: 3. CDR3 amino acids: CASSIIDRAGELFF. In DNA form, the CDR3 reads TGTGCCAGTAGTATAATCGACAGGGCCGGGGAGCTGTTTTTT.

The J gene is TRBJ2-3, the V gene TRBV19; 9 bases are shared with TRBD2. The CDR3 is 15 amino acids. From germline, CDR1 is LNHDA and CDR2 SQIVND (reference sequence). The V segment lost 7 bases and the J segment 5 bases; nucleotides outside the gene matches: 10. The CDR3 DNA sequence: TGTGCCAGTAACGCGGGAGGGCCCATGGGAGATACGCAGTATTTT. The encoded protein is CASNAGGPMGDTQYF. Supplemented by reference TRBV19 and TRBJ2-3, the full variable domain reads DGGITQSPKYLFRKEGQNVTLSCEQNLNHDAMYWYRQDPGQGLRLIYYSQIVNDFQKGDIAEGYSVSREKKESFPLTVTSAQKNPTAFYLCASNAGGPMGDTQYFGPGTRLTVL.

CDR3 protein: CASSTLTSGGTYEQYF. In DNA, the CDR3 is TGTGCCAGTAGTACTTTGACTAGCGGAGGAACCTACGAGCAGTACTTC. The chain has TRBV19 and TRBJ2-7; 9 bases map to TRBD2. In germline, CDR1 is LNHDA, CDR2 SQIVND (reference sequence). The CDR3 sequence is 16 residues long. After removal of 4 bases from V and 2 bases from J, the junction contained 9 bases not matched to a gene.

The chain combines TRBV7-2 with TRBJ2-5; 9 positions match TRBD2. CDR1 is SGHTA, CDR2 FQGNSA, per germline. The CDR3 consists of 14 residues. The trim removed 4 bases at V and 7 bases at J, leaving 7 bases unmatched. For the CDR3, the DNA is TGTGCCAGCAGCTCCCTGGGCGGGAGGGGGACCCAGTACTTC. Translation gives CASSSLGGRGTQYF.